The 27 T cell receptor beta chains in this list originate from one sample, sequenced in a study of control samples from healthy donors and cancer patients. Assay: immunoSEQ multiplex PCR; the TCRdb copy retains only in-frame clones and omits some. The sample carries more than 100,000 clones, roughly 90% recorded once. Specimen: blood. The receptor set was obtained from a man between 18 and 29 years old in good health.

The gene calls are TRBV10-1 and TRBJ2-1, with TRBD2 matching 7 bases. CDR1 and CDR2 (germline): WNHNN, SYGVQD (reference sequence). The V and J ends lost 8 bases and 4 bases, in that order; junction bases with no gene match: 5. The CDR3 length is 13 residues. CDR3 nucleotide sequence: TGCGCCAGCTCCCCCGGGAGGTACAATGAGCAGTTCTTC. This encodes CASSPGRYNEQFF.

DNA of the CDR3: TGTGCCAGCACCCCTAGCGGGGGAAGCACAGATACGCAGTATTTT. This gives the protein CASTPSGGSTDTQYF. This chain uses TRBV5-4 with TRBJ2-3; TRBD2 matches at 10 bases. Losses at the gene ends were 6 bases for V and 0 bases for J; bases not matched to a gene: 4. The CDR3 covers 15 residues. In germline, CDR1 is SGHNT, CDR2 YYREEE (reference sequence).

The V call is TRBV7-9, the J call TRBJ1-5, with D uncertain. V was trimmed by 6 bases and J by 0 bases, leaving 9 bases between them. CDR3 length equals 14 residues. The germline V gene has CDR1 SEHNR and CDR2 FQNEAQ (reference sequence). This CDR3 reads CASSSDRSNQPQHF. In DNA form, the CDR3 reads TGTGCCAGCAGTTCGGACCGTAGCAATCAGCCCCAGCATTTT.

The chain joins TRBV4-1 to TRBJ1-6, with a weak D call TRBD1 (6 bases). The CDR3 loop spans 14 amino acids. The germline V gene encodes CDR1 MGHRA and CDR2 YSYEKL. V lost 2 bases and J 12 bases, leaving 14 bases between the germline ends. The CDR3 coding sequence is TGCGCCAGCAGCCAAACAGACAGGCTCTTACCCCTCCACTTT. Protein product: CASSQTDRLLPLHF.

The genes are TRBV6-5 and TRBJ2-5; TRBD1 matches at 8 bases. Germline V gene data show CDR1 as MNHEY and CDR2 as SVGAGI. Unmatched junction bases numbered 1, after V lost 5 bases and J lost 2 bases. The CDR3 sequence is 13 residues long. This chain's CDR3 is CASSTGGQETQYF. The DNA for the CDR3 is TGTGCCAGCAGTACAGGGGGGCAAGAGACCCAGTACTTC.

This clone was observed a single time. The genes are TRBV9 and TRBJ2-3; D is ambiguous. The CDR3 runs to 14 residues. Per germline, CDR1 SGDLS and CDR2 YYNGEE. Trimming removed 3 bases from V and 4 bases from J, with 12 bases in between. CDR3 nucleotides: TGTGCCAGCAGCGAGCCCTCGGTGGCAGATACGCAGTATTTT. Residues: CASSEPSVADTQYF.

The V and J genes are TRBV5-6 and TRBJ2-7, with 11 positions matching TRBD1. Germline V gene sequence: CDR1 SGHDT, CDR2 YYEEEE. The CDR3 is 14 residues long. With V trimmed by 9 bases and J by 2 bases, 7 bases remained unmatched. The CDR3 reads CATGTGGYPYEQYF. The DNA for the CDR3 is TGTGCCACCGGGACAGGGGGATACCCCTACGAGCAGTACTTC.

The CDR3 DNA reads TGTGCCAGCAGTCTCCTACAGGGTGGGAGCACAGATACGCAGTATTTT. Amino acid sequence: CASSLLQGGSTDTQYF. This chain links TRBV27 with TRBJ2-3; D may be TRBD1 (6 bases). The CDR3 extends over 16 amino acids. CDR1 is MNHEY and CDR2 is SMNVEV in the germline V gene (reference sequence). The V gene lost 5 bases and the J gene lost 0 bases, with 15 bases spanning the gap.

This clone occurred once. The chain uses TRBV5-1 and TRBJ2-7; D could derive from TRBD1 or TRBD2 (5 bases each). The germline CDR1 and CDR2 sequences are SGHRS and YFSETQ. The CDR3 covers 13 residues. Deletions cut 2 bases from V and 6 bases from J, with 12 bases between. CDR3: CASSLEGNREQYV. CDR3 in DNA: TGCGCCAGCAGCTTAGAGGGGAACCGCGAGCAGTACGTC.

The V call is TRBV7-9, the J call TRBJ1-1; 9 nucleotides align to TRBD1. The CDR3 length is 16 residues. V lost 3 bases, J lost 4 bases, and 9 bases stayed unmatched. In germline, CDR1 is SEHNR, CDR2 FQNEAQ (reference sequence). The CDR3 DNA sequence: TGTGCCAGCAGCTTGGTCCGGGACAGGGATGTCACTGAAGCTTTCTTT. Translated: CASSLVRDRDVTEAFF.

This sequence joins TRBV11-2 and TRBJ1-3; D possibly corresponds to TRBD1 (5 bases). The CDR3 spans 18 residues. V lost 0 bases, J lost 3 bases, and 18 bases lay in between. Germline CDR1 reads SGHAT; CDR2 reads FQNNGV. The CDR3 bases are TGTGCCAGCAGCTTAGATCGTTTAGCGGGGCTATATGGAAACACCATATATTTT. Amino acid sequence: CASSLDRLAGLYGNTIYF.

This clone came up once. The chain is built from TRBV9 and TRBJ2-3; 9 bases fit TRBD2. Trimming removed 0 bases from V and 2 bases from J; junction bases left unmatched: 7. Germline assignment: CDR1 SGDLS and CDR2 YYNGEE. The CDR3 has 17 amino acids. CDR3 amino acids: CASSVGRGTSYTDTQYF. The CDR3 nucleotides are TGTGCCAGCAGCGTAGGTCGAGGGACTAGCTACACAGATACGCAGTATTTT.

This clone was counted once. This chain links TRBV20-1 with TRBJ1-1; D is undetermined. V shed 3 bases and J shed 7 bases, with 18 bases lying between them. The CDR3 runs 14 residues. The germline V gene has CDR1 DFQATT and CDR2 SNEGSKA (reference sequence). CDR3 in DNA: TGCAGTGCTAGTGAATCGGCAGTGATTGGTGAAGCTTTCTTT. This translates into CSASESAVIGEAFF.

Details on this clone: A junction end diverges from the germline sequence, so it may reflect a read error. This chain connects TRBV6-5 to TRBJ2-3; no definite D call. The CDR3 spans 13 residues. CDR1 and CDR2 from the germline V gene are MNHEY and SVGAGI. The CDR3 coding sequence is TGTGCCAGCAGTGACTCCCTCGAAGATACGCAGTATTTT. Encoded protein: CASSDSLEDTQYF.

With respect to this clone: A junction end diverges from the germline sequence, so it may reflect a read error. This chain joins TRBV2 and TRBJ2-1; 10 nucleotides line up with TRBD1. The CDR3 spans 16 residues. Germline assignment: CDR1 SNHLY and CDR2 FYNNEI. The CDR3 reads CASREGQGVSYNEQFF. Here the CDR3 DNA reads TGTGCCAGCAGGGAAGGACAGGGGGTATCCTACAATGAGCAGTTCTTC.

The J gene is TRBJ1-5, the V gene TRBV5-1; possibly TRBD1 for D (5 bases). There are 16 residues in the CDR3. Germline V gene sequence: CDR1 SGHRS, CDR2 YFSETQ. The V and J ends lost 0 bases and 6 bases respectively, with 16 bases between them. The CDR3 DNA reads TGCGCCAGCAGCTTGGTTACGGGGGAGGGAGGTCAGCCCCAGCATTTT. It specifies CASSLVTGEGGQPQHF.

CDR3: CASRKSGGMNTGELFF. CDR3 bases: TGTGCCAGTAGAAAATCAGGGGGCATGAACACCGGGGAGCTGTTTTTT. This chain links TRBV19 with TRBJ2-2; 8 nucleotides match TRBD1. Germline CDR1 LNHDA, CDR2 SQIVND (reference sequence). This CDR3 is built from 16 residues. The ends lost 6 bases at V and 1 base at J; junction bases unmatched: 7. Drawing the rest from reference TRBV19 and TRBJ2-2, the complete variable domain is DGGITQSPKYLFRKEGQNVTLSCEQNLNHDAMYWYRQDPGQGLRLIYYSQIVNDFQKGDIAEGYSVSREKKESFPLTVTSAQKNPTAFYLCASRKSGGMNTGELFFGEGSRLTVL.

The genes are TRBV24-1 and TRBJ2-1, with TRBD2 matching over 9 bases. The length of the CDR3 is 16 residues. Germline V gene data show CDR1 as KGHDR and CDR2 as SFDVKD. With 1 base clipped from V and 3 bases from J, the junction kept 3 bases outside the gene matches. The CDR3 reads CATSDLGTSFYNEQFF. The CDR3 DNA is TGTGCCACCAGTGATTTAGGGACTAGCTTCTACAATGAGCAGTTCTTC.

This clone was recorded once. The V gene is TRBV27, the J gene TRBJ1-2; 12 nucleotides agree with TRBD1. The V gene's germline CDR1 is MNHEY and CDR2 SMNVEV (reference sequence). This CDR3 is 16 amino acids long. The V segment lost 5 bases and the J segment 4 bases; nucleotides outside the gene matches: 8. CDR3 sequence (DNA): TGTGCCAGCAGTCCCACCCGGGACAGGGGGCCCTATGGCTACACCTTC. This codes for CASSPTRDRGPYGYTF.

This clone was observed a few times. The chain links TRBV10-3 to TRBJ1-1; tentatively, D is TRBD1 (6 bases). Germline V gene data show CDR1 as ENHRY and CDR2 as SYGVKD. Trimming took 0 bases from V and 1 from J, leaving 12 bases between them. CDR3 length: 16 residues. The CDR3, as DNA: TGTGCCATCAGTGAGTCTGACAGGTGGGGGAACACTGAAGCTTTCTTT. Translation: CAISESDRWGNTEAFF.

CDR3 DNA sequence: TGTGCCAGTAGTCCCACTAGGGGGACCGGGGAGCTGTTTTTT. As protein: CASSPTRGTGELFF. J is TRBJ2-2 and V is TRBV19; a possible D gene is TRBD1 (6 bases). Germline CDR1 and CDR2: LNHDA and SQIVND (reference sequence). The CDR3 spans 14 residues. V was trimmed by 5 bases and J by 5 bases, leaving 12 bases between them.

The chain joins TRBV5-8 to TRBJ2-1; D is possibly TRBD2 (6 bases). Trimming shortened V by 5 bases and J by 8 bases, and 35 bases separated the two germline ends. This CDR3 comprises 20 residues. In germline, CDR1 is SGHTS, CDR2 YDEGEE. CDR3 protein: CASSRVTFFGSGNNRDEQFF. DNA for the CDR3: TGTGCCAGCAGTAGAGTTACTTTTTTCGGGAGTGGAAACAATAGGGATGAGCAGTTCTTC.

V is TRBV6-5 and J is TRBJ2-5; no reliable D call. CDR3 length equals 13 residues. The germline gives CDR1 MNHEY, CDR2 SVGAGI. Deletions cut 2 bases from V and 7 bases from J, with 11 bases between. CDR3 region: CASSYDNLGTQYF. The CDR3 DNA sequence: TGTGCCAGCAGTTACGACAATCTGGGGACCCAGTACTTC.

The chain is built from TRBV2 and TRBJ2-1; unclear D gene. V was clipped by 4 bases and J by 2 bases, with 9 bases between them. The CDR3 is 14 amino acids. Germline CDR1 reads SNHLY; CDR2 reads FYNNEI. The CDR3: CASSAAGPYNEQFF. DNA of the CDR3: TGTGCCAGCAGTGCGGCAGGACCCTACAATGAGCAGTTCTTC.

This clone was seen more than once but under ten times. The rearrangement uses TRBV24-1 and TRBJ2-3, with 7 bases identical to TRBD1. The ends lost 2 bases at V and 2 bases at J; junction bases unmatched: 9. This CDR3 is 17 amino acids long. The V gene's germline CDR1 is KGHDR and CDR2 SFDVKD. The CDR3 region has the DNA TGTGCCACCAGTGATTACAGGGGCCCTACCCTCACAGATACGCAGTATTTT. Its translation: CATSDYRGPTLTDTQYF.

J is TRBJ1-6 and V is TRBV9; D ambiguous. The CDR3 totals 16 residues. Trimming shortened V by 0 bases and J by 8 bases, and 15 bases separated the two germline ends. Germline assignment: CDR1 SGDLS and CDR2 YYNGEE. The CDR3 DNA reads as TGTGCCAGCAGCGTAGCTGAGTCCCAAGCGGATTCACCCCTCCACTTT. Protein sequence: CASSVAESQADSPLHF.

Here the CDR3 reads CASSQALSRGIQETQYF. The CDR3 DNA sequence: TGTGCCAGCAGCCAAGCGCTCTCGCGGGGGATCCAAGAGACCCAGTACTTC. The rearrangement links TRBV14 to TRBJ2-5, with 7 bases lining up with TRBD2. The ends lost 1 base at V and 1 base at J; junction bases unmatched: 9. This CDR3 has 17 residues. Germline V gene lookup returns CDR1 SGHDN and CDR2 FVKESK.